This T cell receptor (beta chain) originates from a study of blood T cell repertoires in COVID-19. About the study: Samples taken during acute and convalescent COVID-19 were collected in the United States, Italy and Spain. T cells, B-cell-depleted T cells, or PBMCs supplied cDNA or gDNA.

The germline CDR1 and CDR2 sequences are SNHLY and FYNNEI. The CDR3 is 14 residues long. The J segment lost 7 bases and the V segment lost 10 bases, leaving 11 bases of the junction unmatched. In the authors' methods: Amplified reference gene primers provided the basis for estimating nucleated cell counts. Sequencing used immunoSEQ multiplex PCR; TCRdb keeps in-frame clones, though not all of them. V and J calls and clone size come straight from that table; D and trimming were deduced from the DNA. The profile shows around 78,000 clones, about four fifths of them singletons. This chain connects TRBV2 to TRBJ1-2, with 11 bases lining up with TRBD1. This TCR derives from a human donor in a cohort sampled during active COVID-19. Sequenced sample: peripheral blood. The CDR3 reads CANGGRTGGSGYTF. CDR3 DNA sequence: TGTGCCAACGGGGGAAGGACAGGGGGCTCTGGCTACACCTTC. Based on the CDR3 plus reference TRBV2 and TRBJ1-2, the full variable domain is EPEVTQTPSHQVTQMGQEVILRCVPISNHLYFYWYRQILGQKVEFLVSFYNNEISEKSEIFDDQFSVERPDGSNFTLKIRSTKLEDSAMYFCANGGRTGGSGYTFGSGTRLTVV.